This record looks at one T cell receptor beta chain sequence and its context. Its matching antigen is unknown. The data were taken from a study of blood T cells in healthy people across ages. The J segment lost 9 bases and the V segment lost 5 bases, leaving 7 bases of the junction unmatched. The germline CDR1 and CDR2 sequences are SGHNT and YENEEA. The CDR3 contains 13 residues. Study-wide results and limits: A roughly linear age-dependent decrease characterized TCR beta diversity per million T cells. The long-lived group displayed more naive CD4+ cells, plus higher diversity, than the aged donors did. The unsorted PBMCs prevented any conclusive comparison of naive versus antigen-experienced cells. CMV infection status of these donors was not known.

Alongside a J-beta primer mix, a sample-barcoded 5' primer served in a second PCR lasting 7 to 11 cycles. TCRdb recomputed calls from the 5' RACE reads with MiXCR, one row per CDR3 protein. The table has around 1.5 million distinct CDR3 sequences, 30% to 40% seen once. This receptor was taken from a woman younger than 45 in good health. Sequencing was performed on blood. The chain combines TRBV11-3 with TRBJ2-1, with 7 bases identical to TRBD1. This CDR3 reads CASSLQGHAEQFF. CDR3 bases: TGTGCCAGCAGCCTACAGGGGCATGCTGAGCAGTTCTTC.